This TCR beta chain was documented in a study of blood T cell repertoires in COVID-19. As processed by the authors: Researchers report that nucleated cell counts were estimated from reference gene primer amplification. Using immunoSEQ multiplex PCR, the repertoire was profiled, and TCRdb retains in-frame clones only, with some absent. V, J and clone size are taken as reported in that table, and D and trimming were inferred from the DNA itself. The sample gives roughly 250,000 clones, roughly 80% of which show up once; approximately 13% is in the top ten. The V gene lost 3 bases and the J gene lost 0 bases, with 12 bases spanning the gap. This CDR3 has 15 residues. Germline-derived CDR1 and CDR2 are GTSNPN and SVGIG (reference sequence).

The rearrangement joins TRBV30 to TRBJ2-4; tentatively, D is TRBD2 (5 bases). The sequenced sample consisted of peripheral blood. This clonotype was obtained from a woman in her sixties or seventies with active or convalescent COVID-19. CDR3 nucleotide sequence: TGTGCCTGGAGCGTCGGGATACTAGCCAAAAACATTCAGTACTTC. Residues: CAWSVGILAKNIQYF.